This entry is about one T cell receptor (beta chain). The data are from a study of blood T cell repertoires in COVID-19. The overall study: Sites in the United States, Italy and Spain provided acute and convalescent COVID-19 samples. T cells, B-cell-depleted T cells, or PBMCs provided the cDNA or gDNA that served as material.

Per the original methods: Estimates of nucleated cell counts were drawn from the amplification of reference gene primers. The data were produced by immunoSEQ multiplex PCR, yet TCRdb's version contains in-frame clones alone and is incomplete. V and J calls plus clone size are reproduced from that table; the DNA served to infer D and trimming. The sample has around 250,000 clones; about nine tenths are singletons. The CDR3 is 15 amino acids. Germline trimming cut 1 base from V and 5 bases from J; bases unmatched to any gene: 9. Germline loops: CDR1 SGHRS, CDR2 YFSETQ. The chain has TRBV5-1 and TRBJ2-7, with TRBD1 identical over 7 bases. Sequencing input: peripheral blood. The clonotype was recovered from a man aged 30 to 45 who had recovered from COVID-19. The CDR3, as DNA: TGCGCCAGCAGCTTGTCCCCTCAGACAGGGAACGAGCAGTACTTC. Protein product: CASSLSPQTGNEQYF.